This TCR beta chain was identified in a study of glioma-infiltrating T cells. Amplification of TCR alpha and beta CDR3 regions from RNA used iRepertoire nested multiplex PCR. Tissue mRNA or PBMC total RNA, roughly 85-450 ng, went into one-step reverse transcription and amplification. TCRdb re-derived calls from the multiplex PCR reads in MiXCR, one entry per CDR3 protein. The sample holds about 130,000 distinct CDR3 sequences, approximately 25% seen once. This clonotype was counted a few times. The antigen is not known. Overall study findings and caveats: Tissue and blood shared very few CDR3 sequences. Tissue-blood divergence was below expectation in non-neoplastic patients, above in gliomas.

CDR3 size: 16 residues. Trimming cost V 0 bases and J 3 bases, with 15 bases left between them. Germline CDR1 reads GTSNPN; CDR2 reads SVGIG (reference sequence). The TCR sequence derives from a human donor with low-grade glioma or glioblastoma, undergoing nonglioma brain surgery, or in good health (not recorded which). The chain joins TRBV30 to TRBJ2-1, with D tentatively TRBD1 or TRBD2 (5 bases each). The sequenced sample was glioma tissue, nonneoplastic brain tissue, or PBMCs (not recorded which). The CDR3 nucleotides read TGTGCCTGGAGTGTACCAGGGACCGTAAACTACAATGAGCAGTTCTTC. Residues: CAWSVPGTVNYNEQFF. Full variable domain (rest looked up from reference TRBV30 and TRBJ2-1): SQTIHQWPATLVQPVGSPLSLECTVEGTSNPNLYWYRQAAGRGLQLLFYSVGIGQISSEVPQNLSASRPQDRQFILSSKKLLLSDSGFYLCAWSVPGTVNYNEQFFGPGTRLTVL.